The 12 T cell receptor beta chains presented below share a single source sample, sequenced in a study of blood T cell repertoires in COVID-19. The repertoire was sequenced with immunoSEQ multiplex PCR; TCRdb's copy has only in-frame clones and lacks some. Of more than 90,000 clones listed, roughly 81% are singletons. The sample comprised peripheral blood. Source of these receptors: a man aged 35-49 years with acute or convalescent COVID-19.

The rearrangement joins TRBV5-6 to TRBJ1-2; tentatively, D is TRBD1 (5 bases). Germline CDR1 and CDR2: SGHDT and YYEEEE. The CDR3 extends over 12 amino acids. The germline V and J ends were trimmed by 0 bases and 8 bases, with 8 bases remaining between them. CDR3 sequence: CASSLAGWGYTF. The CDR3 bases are TGTGCCAGCAGCTTGGCAGGGTGGGGCTACACCTTC.

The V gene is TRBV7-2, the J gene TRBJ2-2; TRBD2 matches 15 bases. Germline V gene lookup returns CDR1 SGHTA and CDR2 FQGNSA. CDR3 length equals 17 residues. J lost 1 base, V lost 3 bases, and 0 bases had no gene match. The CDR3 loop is CASSLGLAGGNTGELFF. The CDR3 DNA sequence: TGTGCCAGCAGCTTGGGACTAGCGGGGGGGAACACCGGGGAGCTGTTTTTT. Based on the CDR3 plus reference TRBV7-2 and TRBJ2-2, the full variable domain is GAGVSQSPSNKVTEKGKDVELRCDPISGHTALYWYRQSLGQGLEFLIYFQGNSAPDKSGLPSDRFSAERTGGSVSTLTIQRTQQEDSAVYLCASSLGLAGGNTGELFFGEGSRLTVL.

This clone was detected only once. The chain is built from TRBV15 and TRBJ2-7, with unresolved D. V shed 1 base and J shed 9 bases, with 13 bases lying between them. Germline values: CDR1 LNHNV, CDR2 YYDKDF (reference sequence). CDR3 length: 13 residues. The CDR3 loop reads CATSRGASQRQYF. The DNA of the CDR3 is TGTGCCACCAGCAGAGGAGCCTCTCAAAGGCAGTACTTC.

The CDR3 DNA reads as TGTGCCAGCAGCCACTCCACTAGCGGGGCCTACGAGCAGTACTTC. It is translated as CASSHSTSGAYEQYF. This sequence joins TRBV7-2 and TRBJ2-7; 10 nucleotides match TRBD2. CDR3 size: 15 residues. Per germline, CDR1 SGHTA and CDR2 FQGNSA. V lost 5 bases, J lost 2 bases, and 6 bases stayed unmatched.

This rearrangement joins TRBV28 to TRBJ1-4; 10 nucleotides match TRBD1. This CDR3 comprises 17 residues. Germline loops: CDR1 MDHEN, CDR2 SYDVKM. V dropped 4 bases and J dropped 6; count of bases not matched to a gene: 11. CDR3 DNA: TGTGCCAGCAGTTCTTACGGGACAGGGGAAGGGGATGAAAAACTGTTTTTT. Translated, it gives CASSSYGTGEGDEKLFF.

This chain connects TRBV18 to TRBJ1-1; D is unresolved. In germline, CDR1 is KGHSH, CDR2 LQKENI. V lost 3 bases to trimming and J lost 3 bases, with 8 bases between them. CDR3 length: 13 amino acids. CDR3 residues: CASSPSRDTEAFF. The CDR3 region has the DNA TGTGCCAGCTCACCTTCTAGAGACACTGAAGCTTTCTTT.

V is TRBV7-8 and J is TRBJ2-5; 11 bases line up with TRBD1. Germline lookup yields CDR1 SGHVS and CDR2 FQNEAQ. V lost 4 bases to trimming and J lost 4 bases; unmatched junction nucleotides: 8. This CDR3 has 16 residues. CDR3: CASSSLIGTGGETQYF. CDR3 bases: TGTGCCAGCAGCTCGCTGATAGGGACAGGGGGAGAGACCCAGTACTTC. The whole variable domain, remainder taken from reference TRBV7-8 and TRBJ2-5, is GAGVSQSPRYKVAKRGQDVALRCDPISGHVSLFWYQQALGQGPEFLTYFQNEAQLDKSGLPSDRFFAERPEGSVSTLKIQRTQQEDSAVYLCASSSLIGTGGETQYFGPGTRLLVL.

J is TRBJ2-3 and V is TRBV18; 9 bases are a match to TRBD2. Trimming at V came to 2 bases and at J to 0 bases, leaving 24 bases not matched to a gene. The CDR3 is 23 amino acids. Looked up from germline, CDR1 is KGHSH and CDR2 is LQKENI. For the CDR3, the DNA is TGTGCCAGCTCACCAAAGGGAAGGTCGAGACTAGCGGAAAAAAATCTGAGCACAGATACGCAGTATTTT. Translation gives CASSPKGRSRLAEKNLSTDTQYF.

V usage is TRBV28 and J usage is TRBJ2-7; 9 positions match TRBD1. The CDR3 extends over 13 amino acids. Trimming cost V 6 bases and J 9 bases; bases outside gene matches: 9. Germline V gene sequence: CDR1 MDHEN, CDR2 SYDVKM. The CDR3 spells CASRPGTGIGQYF. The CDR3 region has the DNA TGTGCCAGCAGACCCGGGACAGGGATCGGGCAGTACTTC.

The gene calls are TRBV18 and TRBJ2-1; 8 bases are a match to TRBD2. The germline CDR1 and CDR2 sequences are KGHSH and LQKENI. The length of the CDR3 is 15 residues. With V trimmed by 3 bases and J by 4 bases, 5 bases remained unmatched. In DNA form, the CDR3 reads TGTGCCAGCTCACCGAGCGGGAGCCATTACAATGAGCAGTTCTTC. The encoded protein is CASSPSGSHYNEQFF.

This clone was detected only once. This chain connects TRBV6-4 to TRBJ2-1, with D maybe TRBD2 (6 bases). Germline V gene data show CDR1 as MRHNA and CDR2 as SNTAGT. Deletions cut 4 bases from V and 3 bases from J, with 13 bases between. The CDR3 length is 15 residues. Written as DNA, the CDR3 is TGTGCCAGCAGTGCCCGGGTAGCGGACTACAATGAGCAGTTCTTC. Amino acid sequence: CASSARVADYNEQFF.

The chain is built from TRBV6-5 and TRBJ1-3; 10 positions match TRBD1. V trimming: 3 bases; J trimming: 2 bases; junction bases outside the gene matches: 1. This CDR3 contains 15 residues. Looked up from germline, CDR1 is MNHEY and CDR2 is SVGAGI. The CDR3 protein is CASSYDRGPGNTIYF. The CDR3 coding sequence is TGTGCCAGCAGTTATGACAGGGGGCCTGGAAACACCATATATTTT.